The TCR beta chain described here comes from a study of patients and donors after allogeneic stem cell transplantation. From the RT-PCR reads, TCRdb called clonotypes with MiXCR, one entry per CDR3 protein. The sample includes approximately 170,000 distinct CDR3 sequences, over 25% of them seen just once. The length of the CDR3 is 17 residues. Germline V gene lookup returns CDR1 SGDLS and CDR2 YYNGEE. The V and J ends lost 4 bases and 0 bases respectively, with 19 bases between them. The table lists this clonotype with a few counts. Sequenced sample: blood, either unsorted or a sorted T cell fraction (not recorded which). This chain links TRBV9 with TRBJ2-5; D may be TRBD2 (5 bases). This receptor was identified in a human donor who was either an allogeneic HSCT recipient or a stem cell or donor lymphocyte infusion donor (not recorded which). It is not recorded whose cells these are; they may come from a transplant donor. The CDR3 sequence is CASSRDGWETDQETQYF. CDR3 nucleotides: TGTGCCAGCAGCAGAGACGGCTGGGAGACGGACCAAGAGACCCAGTACTTC.